This is a list of T cell receptor beta chains from one sample in a study of cytomegalovirus exposure and HLA in healthy donors. Assay used: immunoSEQ multiplex PCR; TCRdb lists only in-frame clones, some missing. This table holds about 90,000 clones, roughly 84% found once. The source material was PBMCs. Every receptor here comes from a man aged 25 to 40 in good health and CMV-seronegative. Both conserved end residues are part of each CDR3. The D gene is left open where the match is weak. Where a row states a size, it is once, few, many or the class of an expanded clone; other rows omit it.

- | TRBJ2-7 | TRBV19 | - | TGTGCCAGTAGTATCTTCAATGGACAGAGGGCATACGAGCAGTACTTC | CASSIFNGQRAYEQYF
TRBD1 | TRBJ1-2 | TRBV6-1 | - | TGTGCCAGCAGTGGGTCCACAACAGGGGCCTTCTATGGCTACACCTTC | CASSGSTTGAFYGYTF
TRBD1 | TRBJ1-2 | TRBV7-2 | - | TGTGCCAGCAGCTTCCCCGACAGGGACTATGGCTACACCTTC | CASSFPDRDYGYTF
- | TRBJ1-4 | TRBV7-9 | - | TGTGCCTCCCAAGGGGGGGCGGGGGAAAAACTGTTTTTT | CASQGGAGEKLFF
- | TRBJ1-2 | TRBV9 | - | TGTGCCAGCAGCTCCAGCCAGGGAGGTAGAGGCTACACCTTC | CASSSSQGGRGYTF
- | TRBJ2-3 | TRBV15 | - | TGTGCCACCAGCGGATTCGGGACACCGGGCGCAGATACGCAGTATTTT | CATSGFGTPGADTQYF
- | TRBJ2-3 | TRBV10-3 | - | TGTGCCATCAGTGATTCTACGGGAAGCGTTGAAGATACGCAGTATTTT | CAISDSTGSVEDTQYF
TRBD1 | TRBJ2-3 | TRBV30 | - | TGTGCCTGGATGCGGGACAGGGTTGTTACAGATACGCAGTATTTT | CAWMRDRVVTDTQYF
- | TRBJ1-4 | TRBV6-4 | - | TGTGCCAGCAGTGACTCGATGGGAAGGGGTGAAAAACTGTTTTTT | CASSDSMGRGEKLFF
- | TRBJ1-2 | TRBV6-1 | - | TGTGCCAGCAGTGCCTCGGGGTTTCCAATAGGTGGCTACACCTTC | CASSASGFPIGGYTF
TRBD1 | TRBJ2-5 | TRBV19 | - | TGTGCCAGCGCATCCGGGACAGGCCAGGCGGCCCAGTACTTC | CASASGTGQAAQYF
- | TRBJ1-1 | TRBV6-1 | - | TGTGCCACCGTGAGGACAGCCAACACTGAAGCTTTCTTT | CATVRTANTEAFF
- | TRBJ2-2 | TRBV25-1 | - | TGTGCCAGCAGATCGAGGGGGACCGGGGAGCTGTTTTTT | CASRSRGTGELFF
TRBD2 | TRBJ2-1 | TRBV13 | - | TGTGCCAGCAGCGCCAATCCGCGGGGGGAGCAGTTCTTC | CASSANPRGEQFF
TRBD1 | TRBJ2-3 | TRBV6-5 | - | TGTGCCAGCAGTTACGACAGGGAGACAGATACGCAGTATTTT | CASSYDRETDTQYF
- | TRBJ1-4 | TRBV7-9 | - | TGTGCCAGCAGCCCCAGCGTTAAGGAAAAACTGTTTTTT | CASSPSVKEKLFF
- | TRBJ1-3 | TRBV28 | once | TGTGCCACTACGACAACTGGAAACACCATATATTTT | CATTTTGNTIYF
TRBD1 | TRBJ1-2 | TRBV7-6 | - | TGTGCCAGCAGCCGGGTCCCGGGACAGGGGATAGGGGGCTACACCTTC | CASSRVPGQGIGGYTF
- | TRBJ1-1 | TRBV6-5 | - | TGTGCCAGCAGTTACGAGACTGGGAACACTGAAGCTTTCTTT | CASSYETGNTEAFF
TRBD1 | TRBJ1-4 | TRBV10-2 | few | TGCGCCAGCAGTGCCAGGACAGGGGTTAATGAAAAACTGTTTTTT | CASSARTGVNEKLFF
TRBD1 | TRBJ1-2 | TRBV4-2 | - | TGTGCCAGCAGCCAAGCGACAGGGAGTAACTATGGCTACACCTTC | CASSQATGSNYGYTF
- | TRBJ1-1 | TRBV19 | few | TGTGCCAGTAGTATACAGGGAGGTCCCTTGAACACTGAAGCTTTCTTT | CASSIQGGPLNTEAFF
TRBD1 | TRBJ1-2 | TRBV18 | - | TGTGCCAGCTCACCGACAGGGGGCGAAACGGGCTACACCTTC | CASSPTGGETGYTF
TRBD1 | TRBJ1-2 | TRBV6-1 | - | TGTGCCAGCAGTGTCCCGGGACAGGGCACCTTC | CASSVPGQGTF
- | TRBJ2-1 | TRBV10-3 | - | TGTGCCATCAGTGCCCCGGTCTACAATGAGCAGTTCTTC | CAISAPVYNEQFF
TRBD2 | TRBJ2-1 | TRBV6-1 | - | TGTGCCAGCAGTGAAGGGACTAGCGGGTACAATGAGCAGTTCTTC | CASSEGTSGYNEQFF
- | TRBJ1-1 | TRBV6-5 | - | TGTGCCAGCAGTTACGGGCAGGCCTTGAACACTGAAGCTTTCTTT | CASSYGQALNTEAFF
TRBD1 | TRBJ2-2 | TRBV14 | - | TGTGCCAGCAGCCAACCGGGACAGGTTAACACCGGGGAGCTGTTTTTT | CASSQPGQVNTGELFF